This TCR beta chain was recorded in a study of OX40 agonist ivuxolimab in advanced cancers. Study-level findings and limits: CD8+ T cells (on average) carried more expanded clones than CD4+ T cells. Circulating CD4+ and CD8+ T cells showed clonal expansion by week 6 at 0.1 to 3.0 mg/kg.

Clones were read by immunoSEQ multiplex PCR, and TCRdb kept only the in-frame ones, dropping some. The sample includes 60,000 to 65,000 clones, roughly 80% of them seen just once. The CDR3 sequence is 15 residues long. Germline CDR1 reads LGHNA; CDR2 reads YSLEER. Trimming removed 0 bases at V and 4 bases at J, with 12 bases between. Turning to this clone: The antigen is undetermined.

The receptor's source is an adult with an advanced solid tumor such as melanoma, head and neck, liver or kidney cancer. This material consisted of CD4+ or CD8+ T cells sorted from blood, taken in a trial of the OX40 agonist ivuxolimab. The V and J genes are TRBV4-3 and TRBJ1-2; the D gene is possibly TRBD1 (5 bases). CDR3 region: CASSQELGVGYGYTF. The CDR3 coding sequence is TGCGCCAGCAGCCAAGAATTAGGGGTCGGCTATGGCTACACCTTC.